This T cell receptor (beta chain) was recovered during a study of cytomegalovirus exposure and HLA in healthy donors (dated by TCRdb to 2016 to 2017). For the wider study: A later analysis indicated that the 100 to 150 validation repertoires were generated on the platform also employed for the approximately 690 repertoires of the first cohort. In addition to the first cohort of 500 to 850 subjects, a separate validation cohort of 120 different subjects was used. The study aimed to test whether cataloging public T cell receptors could reveal signatures of past pathogen exposure. High-throughput TCR immunosequencing, statistical association of individual TCRs with disease status, and machine learning were combined to predict cytomegalovirus infection status.

The CDR3 goes from the cysteine to the phenylalanine over 12 residues. Only CDR3 DNA is held: 36 bases, read in frame from base 1. V is reduced by 1 base and J by 4 bases, leaving a spacing of 4 bases between them. From the germline V gene (reference sequence), CDR1 is GTSNPN and CDR2 is SVGIG. Library preparation used the immunoSEQ multiplex PCR assay. The paper's processing steps were these. A statistical classification framework was built to diagnose cytomegalovirus status from the catalog of TCR beta chain sequences. TCRdb mirrors the immuneACCESS table, restricted to in-frame sequences. Some clones are absent from its copies; in checked studies, under half trace to an unresolved V gene, and the reason for the others is unknown. Clonal size and the V and J genes are those of that table, whereas D and trimming came from the DNA. The sample includes about 160,000 clones, with roughly nine tenths observed a single time. Around a tenth of the sample is held by the ten biggest clonotypes.

The donors belonged to the validation cohort of around 120 subjects, which was separate from the approximately 700-subject first cohort. The full study reports these points: In the study, approximately 150 TCR beta chains were listed as associated with cytomegalovirus. According to the authors, the approach could potentially be generalized to other disease states and immunological phenotypes. Subsequent analysis determined that TCRs grouped into clusters in the first cohort also showed a tendency toward co-occurrence across the 120 or so validation repertoires, and about 94% of cluster scores exceeded 0. In both the original and validation cohorts, the classifier was reported to diagnose cytomegalovirus status with high specificity and sensitivity. Across donors, most TCR sequences were observed very rarely, whereas some public TCRs were present in many individuals. The validation cohort had no HLA typing available for a later analysis, so co-occurrence within that cohort was assessed over all 130 or so repertoires. In vitro tests confirmed that a few of the cytomegalovirus-associated TCR beta chains recognize cytomegalovirus antigens.

Note on this clone: The target of this receptor is not known. No clone much larger than this one lies a single base away; base qualities are absent.

The TCR comes from a woman younger than 35 in good health and CMV-seropositive. The material sequenced was PBMCs. In this chain, TRBV30 is recombined with TRBJ1-4; no D gene can be assigned with confidence. This receptor has the CDR3 CAWSGGNEKLFF. The base sequence is TGTGCCTGGAGTGGAGGTAATGAAAAACTGTTTTTT. Where the CDR3 stops, the reference TRBV30 and TRBJ1-4 genes take over; the full variable domain is SQTIHQWPATLVQPVGSPLSLECTVEGTSNPNLYWYRQAAGRGLQLLFYSVGIGQISSEVPQNLSASRPQDRQFILSSKKLLLSDSGFYLCAWSGGNEKLFFGSGTQLSVL.